Listed below are T cell receptor beta chains from one sample, sequenced in a study of OX40 agonist ivuxolimab in advanced cancers. Clones were read by immunoSEQ multiplex PCR, and TCRdb kept only the in-frame ones, dropping some. This table holds over 85,000 clones, 85% to 90% found once. This specimen was CD4+ or CD8+ T cells sorted from blood, taken in a trial of the OX40 agonist ivuxolimab. All receptors derive from an adult with an advanced solid tumor such as melanoma, head and neck, liver or kidney cancer. The CDR3 runs from the conserved cysteine through the conserved F or W. D genes are given only for firm matches. Clone size is not always given. Where it is, it says once, few, many or a class for expanded clones.

>-|TRBJ1-3|-|TRBV7-2
TGTGCCAGCAGCCAGCGGGCAGACAGAAGCACCATATATTTT
CASSQRADRSTIYF
>-|TRBJ1-2|-|TRBV6-1
TGTGCCAGCAGTGAATATCCCGGGGGGGGAAACTATGGCTACACCTTC
CASSEYPGGGNYGYTF
>-|TRBJ2-6|TRBD1|TRBV11-3
TGTGCCAGCAGTTCCGGGACAGTGCTCTCTGGGGCCAACGTCCTGACTTTC
CASSSGTVLSGANVLTF
>-|TRBJ1-1|TRBD1|TRBV7-8
TGTGCCAGCAGCTTAGGAATCAGGGGGGTCACTGAAGCTTTCTTT
CASSLGIRGVTEAFF
>few|TRBJ1-2|-|TRBV19
TGTGCCAGTAGTATTGGCCAGGGAAGGAATGGCTACACCTTC
CASSIGQGRNGYTF
>-|TRBJ1-6|TRBD1|TRBV6-6
TGTGCCAGCAGAACAGGGGAGGAAGGTTCACCCCTCCACTTT
CASRTGEEGSPLHF
>-|TRBJ2-7|TRBD1|TRBV6-1
TGTGCCAGCAGTACCCGGACAGGGTGGGACTACGAGCAGTACTTC
CASSTRTGWDYEQYF
>-|TRBJ1-6|-|TRBV20-1
TGCAGTGCCCCGGTCAATCGGGCCCTCCACTTT
CSAPVNRALHF
>-|TRBJ1-2|-|TRBV19
TGTGCCAGCCGAGGACAGTCGGCGCGCTACACCTTC
CASRGQSARYTF
>-|TRBJ1-1|TRBD1|TRBV7-8
TGTGCCAGCAGCTTTTTTCGAGCGTTTTATGGGACAGGGAAGGCTGAAGCTTTCTTT
CASSFFRAFYGTGKAEAFF
>-|TRBJ2-1|TRBD2|TRBV6-6
TGTGCCAGCAGTTACAACGCGGGGGAGGGTCATGAGCAGTTCTTC
CASSYNAGEGHEQFF
>-|TRBJ1-2|-|TRBV7-2
TGTGCCAGCAGCCCCCAGGGTTATGAGGGCTACACCTTC
CASSPQGYEGYTF
>-|TRBJ2-5|-|TRBV18
TGTGCCAGCTCACTGACGGAAGAGACCCAGTACTTC
CASSLTEETQYF
>-|TRBJ2-5|-|TRBV2
TGTGCCAGCAGTTCCCGGGTCGTAACGGGGACCCAGTACTTC
CASSSRVVTGTQYF
>-|TRBJ1-1|-|TRBV2
TGTGCCAGCAGCCCTTTAGAAAGAGCTTTCTTT
CASSPLERAFF
>-|TRBJ2-1|-|TRBV7-3
TGTGCCAGCAGCTTGAGGGCCGGGGCCTACAATGAGCAGTTCTTC
CASSLRAGAYNEQFF
>-|TRBJ1-1|-|TRBV6-1
TGTGCCAGCAGTGCAACAGGGAACACTGAAGCTTTCTTT
CASSATGNTEAFF
>-|TRBJ1-3|-|TRBV27
TGTGCCAGCAGGGGACGGATCGATGGAAACACCATATATTTT
CASRGRIDGNTIYF
>once|TRBJ2-5|TRBD2|TRBV4-1
TGCGCCAGCAGCCGTACTAGCGGCCAAGAGACCCAGTACTTC
CASSRTSGQETQYF
>-|TRBJ1-5|TRBD1|TRBV7-8
TGTGCCAGCAGCTTGACAGGGTTGCAACCCCAGCATTTT
CASSLTGLQPQHF
>once|TRBJ2-7|TRBD2|TRBV5-6
TGTGCCAGCAGCAAAGAAGAGGGACTAGTGGACGAGCAGTACTTC
CASSKEEGLVDEQYF
>-|TRBJ1-1|-|TRBV11-2
TGTGCCAGCAGCTTAGTTGGCCGGGGGCAACGGGACACTGAAGCTTTCTTT
CASSLVGRGQRDTEAFF
>few|TRBJ2-7|TRBD1|TRBV5-1
TGCGCCAGCAGCTCAGGACAGGTTAGGAACGAGCAGTACTTC
CASSSGQVRNEQYF
>-|TRBJ2-7|TRBD1|TRBV7-9
TGTGCCAGCAGCCTAACGACAGGGTCCTACGAGCAGTACTTC
CASSLTTGSYEQYF
>once|TRBJ2-7|TRBD2|TRBV27
TGTGCCAGCAGTTTACCAGCGGGACCTACCTACGAGCAGTACTTC
CASSLPAGPTYEQYF
>-|TRBJ2-1|TRBD2|TRBV7-3
TGTGCCAGCAGCTCAGCCGGGACTAGAAGCTACAATGAGCAGTTCTTC
CASSSAGTRSYNEQFF
>-|TRBJ2-7|-|TRBV2
TGTGCCAGCTCCCTGAACCCGGCAGGGGTCTACGAGCAGTACTTC
CASSLNPAGVYEQYF
>-|TRBJ2-7|-|TRBV4-1
TGCGCCAGCAGCCAGGTGACAGGATCCTACGAGCAGTACTTC
CASSQVTGSYEQYF
>-|TRBJ2-2|-|TRBV11-2
TGTGCCAGCAGCTTAGAGGGACACGCGAACACCGGGGAGCTGTTTTTT
CASSLEGHANTGELFF
>-|TRBJ1-6|-|TRBV5-6
TGTGCCAGCAGCTTTCTCCCGAACCAGCCTAATTCACCCCTCCACTTT
CASSFLPNQPNSPLHF
>-|TRBJ2-3|TRBD1|TRBV6-5
TGTGCCAGCAGAAGACAGGGCAGCACAGATACGCAGTATTTT
CASRRQGSTDTQYF
>-|TRBJ1-1|TRBD1|TRBV9
TGTGCCAGCAGCGCACACATGGACAGGGGGCCGGCGCTGACTGAAGCTTTCTTT
CASSAHMDRGPALTEAFF
>-|TRBJ2-7|TRBD2|TRBV27
TGTGCCAGCAGTCCAAAGCGGGGTTCCTACGAGCAGTACTTC
CASSPKRGSYEQYF
>-|TRBJ1-4|-|TRBV7-2
TGTGCCAGCAGCTTAGCAGGTGCCCCCAACGGGGAAAAACTGTTTTTT
CASSLAGAPNGEKLFF
>-|TRBJ1-2|TRBD1|TRBV10-2
TGCGCCAGCAGCAGCAGGGGGGACTATGGCTACACCTTC
CASSSRGDYGYTF
>-|TRBJ2-2|-|TRBV27
TGTGCCAGCAGTTTAGGGGCGGACATAAACACCGGGGAGCTGTTTTTT
CASSLGADINTGELFF
>-|TRBJ1-1|-|TRBV5-1
TGCGCCAGCAGCTTCAGTGTAGGGGTGAGGAACACTGAAGCTTTCTTT
CASSFSVGVRNTEAFF
>-|TRBJ1-5|-|TRBV9
TGTGCCAGCAGCCCAGAAGCCGGGAATCAGCCCCAGCATTTT
CASSPEAGNQPQHF
>-|TRBJ1-6|TRBD1|TRBV6-6
TGTGCCAGCAGCCTTGGACAGGGGGGAAGTAATTCACCCCTCCACTTT
CASSLGQGGSNSPLHF
>-|TRBJ1-6|-|TRBV18
TGTGCCAGCTCAGTCGCAGGTTCGGGGGATTCACCCCTCCACTTT
CASSVAGSGDSPLHF